These 28 T cell receptor beta chains were sequenced from one sample in a study of blood T cells in healthy people across ages. With a J-beta primer mix and a sample-barcoded 5' primer, a second PCR ran about 6 to 11 cycles. TCRdb re-called the 5' RACE reads through MiXCR, storing one row per CDR3 protein. The sample includes hundreds of thousands of distinct CDR3 sequences, approximately 30% of them seen just once. The sequenced sample was blood. The receptor set was obtained from a woman at least 80 years old in good health.

This clonotype was seen a few times. V usage is TRBV4-2 and J usage is TRBJ1-2, with 8 bases matching TRBD1. Germline CDR1 and CDR2: LGHNA and YNFKEQ. This CDR3 is 15 amino acids long. Trimming took 0 bases from V and 8 from J; bases not matched to a gene: 8. The CDR3 here is CASSQDLDRGVGYTF. CDR3 in DNA: TGTGCCAGCAGCCAAGATCTTGACAGGGGAGTGGGCTACACCTTC.

Note on this clonotype: A much larger clone lies a single base off, so this may be a read error. The conserved final phenylalanine or tryptophan is absent from the CDR3, which likely points to a read error. The chain carries TRBV20-1 and TRBJ2-4, with TRBD1 matching 7 bases. The germline V gene encodes CDR1 DFQATT and CDR2 SNEGSKA (reference sequence). V shed 6 bases and J 4 bases; nucleotides not matched to a gene: 6. There are 13 residues in the CDR3. In DNA, the CDR3 is TGCAGTGCCGCTGGGACAGAGAAAAACATTCAGTACTCC. It translates to CSAAGTEKNIQYS.

Details on this clonotype: Given the absence of the conserved phenylalanine or tryptophan at the CDR3 end, a read error is likely. The chain is built from TRBV18 and TRBJ1-1; D may be TRBD1 (5 bases). Germline CDR1 KGHSH, CDR2 LQKENI. This CDR3 contains 17 residues. Between the trimmed V and J ends, which lost 2 bases and 5 bases, there was a span of 21 bases. Written as DNA, the CDR3 is TGTGCCAGCTCACCAAAGCTCAGGGTAGAGAGGCGGACTGAAGCTTTCTTG. Translation gives CASSPKLRVERRTEAFL.

This clonotype was seen repeatedly, ten times or more. J is TRBJ2-5 and V is TRBV7-2; possibly TRBD2 for D (6 bases). V was pared by 5 bases and J by 0 bases, with 10 bases between. The germline V gene encodes CDR1 SGHTA and CDR2 FQGNSA. This CDR3 spans 14 amino acids. The CDR3 nucleotides are TGTGCCAGCAGCGCTACTAGCAACCAAGAGACCCAGTACTTC. Protein sequence: CASSATSNQETQYF. Using reference TRBV7-2 and TRBJ2-5 for the parts outside the CDR3, the full variable domain is GAGVSQSPSNKVTEKGKDVELRCDPISGHTALYWYRQSLGQGLEFLIYFQGNSAPDKSGLPSDRFSAERTGGSVSTLTIQRTQQEDSAVYLCASSATSNQETQYFGPGTRLLVL.

The chain carries TRBV29-1 and TRBJ2-1; either TRBD1 or TRBD2 may fit D (5 bases each). The germline V and J ends were trimmed by 4 bases and 0 bases, with 10 bases remaining between them. Germline CDR1 reads SQVTM; CDR2 reads ANQGSEA. The CDR3 loop spans 14 amino acids. The CDR3 DNA is TGCAGCGTTGTCGAGGGGAGCTCCTACAATGAGCAGTTCTTC. It encodes CSVVEGSSYNEQFF.

This clonotype was recorded many times. The chain links TRBV5-1 to TRBJ1-5, with 9 bases aligning to TRBD1. This CDR3 has 15 residues. Germline assignment: CDR1 SGHRS and CDR2 YFSETQ. J gave up 2 bases and V 4 bases, and 4 bases lay outside the gene matches. CDR3 in DNA: TGCGCCAGCAGCCTGGGGACAGGGCGCAATCAGCCCCAGCATTTT. It translates to CASSLGTGRNQPQHF.

Points on this clonotype: This may stem from a read error, because a much larger clone lies one nucleotide away. The V gene is TRBV7-2, the J gene TRBJ1-2; weak D call: TRBD1 (5 bases). CDR1 is SGHTA, CDR2 FQGNSA, per germline. The CDR3 runs to 16 residues. The CDR3 spells CASSLAGDAADYGHTF. The CDR3 nucleotides are TGTGCCAGCAGCTTAGCCGGGGACGCGGCAGACTATGGCCACACCTTC.

Concerning this clonotype itself: A much larger clone differs by one base, so this may be a read error. V and J are TRBV30 and TRBJ2-4; D is possibly TRBD2 (5 bases). The tail of the sequence fits TRBJ2-7 better, so the J call may be wrong. The CDR3 is 13 residues long. Germline CDR1 GTSNPN, CDR2 SVGIG (reference sequence). The CDR3 nucleotides are TGTGCCCACTCGGCGGGTTTCTCCTACGAGCAGTACTTC. Translating gives CAHSAGFSYEQYF.

This clonotype occurred a few times. V is TRBV5-6 and J is TRBJ1-4; D ambiguous. This CDR3 comprises 13 residues. Germline lookup yields CDR1 SGHDT and CDR2 YYEEEE. The ends were cut back, 3 bases at V and 5 bases at J, with 8 bases in the middle. CDR3 region: CASSWGINEKLFF. The DNA for the CDR3 is TGTGCCAGCAGCTGGGGTATAAATGAAAAACTGTTTTTT. The whole variable domain, remainder taken from reference TRBV5-6 and TRBJ1-4, is DAGVTQSPTHLIKTRGQQVTLRCSPKSGHDTVSWYQQALGQGPQFIFQYYEEEERQRGNFPDRFSGHQFPNYSSELNVNALLLGDSALYLCASSWGINEKLFFGSGTQLSVL.

This clonotype was seen a few times. Compared with germline, one end of the junction differs, possibly owing to a read error. The chain uses TRBV5-1 and TRBJ2-1, with 11 bases fitting TRBD2. The CDR3 extends over 15 amino acids. In germline, CDR1 is SGHRS, CDR2 YFSETQ. CDR3 DNA: TGCACCAGCAGCTTGGCTAGCGGGGGGCTCACCTCACTGTTCTTC. Translated: CTSSLASGGLTSLFF.

The rearrangement uses TRBV20-1 and TRBJ1-5; 10 bases match TRBD1. The trim removed 5 bases at V and 7 bases at J, leaving 14 bases unmatched. CDR3 length: 16 residues. Germline CDR1 is DFQATT and CDR2 is SNEGSKA (reference sequence). Here the CDR3 reads CSAVNPGQGSLQPQHF. The CDR3 nucleotides are TGCAGTGCTGTGAATCCGGGACAGGGGAGTCTACAGCCCCAGCATTTT.

V and J are TRBV6-1 and TRBJ1-2; tentatively, D is TRBD1 (5 bases). Deletions cut 0 bases from V and 6 bases from J, with 20 bases between. This CDR3 comprises 17 residues. Per germline, CDR1 MNHNS and CDR2 SASEGT. The CDR3 DNA reads TGTGCCAGCAGTGAAGCGAAGGGACTTGTGGGTACGGATGGCTACACCTTC. Its protein is CASSEAKGLVGTDGYTF.

The V gene is TRBV4-3, the J gene TRBJ2-1; tentative D call: TRBD2 (6 bases). The CDR3 is 17 amino acids. Germline-derived CDR1 and CDR2 are LGHNA and YSLEER. V dropped 2 bases and J dropped 2 bases, with 16 bases sitting between them. The CDR3 coding sequence is TGCGCCAGCAGCCAATACCCCGGGACTGGCACCTACAATGAGCAGTTCTTC. Translation: CASSQYPGTGTYNEQFF.

This clonotype has at least ten counts. The V call is TRBV7-9, the J call TRBJ2-4, with D perhaps matching TRBD1 (6 bases). The CDR3 sequence is 14 residues long. V lost 2 bases and J 7 bases, leaving 12 bases between the germline ends. Per germline, CDR1 SEHNR and CDR2 FQNEAQ (reference sequence). Here the CDR3 reads CASSLLTGRNIQYF. CDR3 DNA sequence: TGTGCCAGCAGCTTACTAACAGGGCGGAACATTCAGTACTTC.

At least ten counts were recorded for this clonotype. This chain connects TRBV7-2 to TRBJ2-7; D perhaps matches TRBD1 (5 bases). V lost 5 bases and J lost 5, with 16 bases in between. This CDR3 has 14 residues. In germline, CDR1 is SGHTA, CDR2 FQGNSA. The DNA for the CDR3 is TGTGCCAGCAGCCCCCGAATGGGGCGGCACGAGCAGTACTTC. Translation: CASSPRMGRHEQYF. Full variable domain (rest looked up from reference TRBV7-2 and TRBJ2-7): GAGVSQSPSNKVTEKGKDVELRCDPISGHTALYWYRQSLGQGLEFLIYFQGNSAPDKSGLPSDRFSAERTGGSVSTLTIQRTQQEDSAVYLCASSPRMGRHEQYFGPGTRLTVT.

This clonotype was detected only a few times. A junction end diverges from the germline sequence, so it may reflect a read error. The chain has TRBV7-8 and TRBJ1-1; TRBD1 aligns across 10 bases. This CDR3 spans 17 amino acids. From germline, CDR1 is SGHVS and CDR2 FQNEAQ. The CDR3 DNA sequence: TGTGCCAGCAGCCCCGTCCCGGGACAGGGGCGGAACCCTGAAGCTTTCTTT. The encoded protein is CASSPVPGQGRNPEAFF.

The J gene is TRBJ1-2, the V gene TRBV29-1; 10 nucleotides align to TRBD1. This CDR3 spans 15 amino acids. Germline CDR1 is SQVTM and CDR2 is ANQGSEA. The V gene end was trimmed by 7 bases and the J gene end by 1 base; junction bases not matched to a gene: 9. The CDR3 sequence: CSGLLTGGYNYGYTF. The CDR3 nucleotides read TGCAGCGGCCTCCTGACAGGGGGCTATAACTATGGCTACACCTTC. Supplemented by reference TRBV29-1 and TRBJ1-2, the full variable domain reads SAVISQKPSRDICQRGTSLTIQCQVDSQVTMMFWYRQQPGQSLTLIATANQGSEATYESGFVIDKFPISRPNLTFSTLTVSNMSPEDSSIYLCSGLLTGGYNYGYTFGSGTRLTVV.

This clonotype was detected ten times or more. A clone one base away is much larger, so this may be a read error. The rearrangement links TRBV5-1 to TRBJ2-5; the D gene could be TRBD1 or TRBD2 (5 bases each). Germline V gene lookup returns CDR1 SGHRS and CDR2 YFSETQ. Trimming shortened V by 3 bases and J by 5 bases, and 14 bases separated the two germline ends. The CDR3 loop spans 14 amino acids. The CDR3 is CASSCQGRGETQYF. In DNA form, the CDR3 reads TGCGCCAGCAGCTGCCAGGGAAGAGGGGAGACCCAGTACTTC.

This clonotype has a handful of counts. The chain couples TRBV19 to TRBJ2-2; tentative D call: TRBD1 (6 bases). V was cut by 4 bases and J by 4 bases, with 10 bases left in between. The CDR3 totals 14 residues. Germline-derived CDR1 and CDR2 are LNHDA and SQIVND (reference sequence). The CDR3 sequence: CASSKRGTTGELFF. The CDR3 DNA reads TGTGCCAGTAGTAAAAGGGGGACCACCGGGGAGCTGTTTTTT.

The gene calls are TRBV6-2 or TRBV6-3 and TRBJ1-2; the match to TRBD1 covers 7 bases. The length of the CDR3 is 15 residues. V lost 7 bases to trimming and J lost 4 bases; unmatched junction nucleotides: 12. Germline V gene sequence: CDR1 MNHEY, CDR2 SVGEGT. The CDR3 spells CASTPQTGLGYGYTF. CDR3 DNA sequence: TGTGCCAGCACCCCACAGACAGGGCTCGGCTATGGCTACACCTTC.

Concerning this clonotype itself: This may arise from a read error, as a much more abundant clone is one base away. The genes are TRBV7-9 and TRBJ1-1, with unresolved D. This CDR3 is 14 amino acids long. Germline V gene sequence: CDR1 SEHNR, CDR2 FQNEAQ (reference sequence). In nucleotides, the CDR3 is TGTTCCAGCAGCTCGAGGGAGGGTGGCACTGAAGCTTTCTTT. It encodes CSSSSREGGTEAFF.

V is TRBV25-1 and J is TRBJ1-1, with D maybe TRBD1 (6 bases). Germline V gives CDR1 MGHDK, CDR2 SYGVNS. Trimming left V 3 bases short and J 0 bases short, with 8 bases between. The CDR3 is 14 residues long. The CDR3 DNA is TGTGCCAGCAGTGAGACAGGCCTGAACACTGAAGCTTTCTTT. This sequence encodes CASSETGLNTEAFF.

This clonotype came up many times. A much bigger clone sits one base away, suggesting this may be a read error. The V and J genes are TRBV7-2 and TRBJ2-5; D gene uncertain. CDR1 and CDR2 (germline): SGHTA, FQGNSA. This CDR3 region has 15 residues. Between the trimmed V and J ends, which lost 0 bases and 11 bases, there was a span of 19 bases. The CDR3 DNA reads TGTGCCAGCAGCTTAGCAAACAGAAGGGCGAATGAGCAGTACTTC. Protein: CASSLANRRANEQYF.

This clonotype was seen repeatedly, ten times or more. J is TRBJ1-2 and V is TRBV5-5, with 8 bases fitting TRBD1. CDR1 and CDR2 (germline): SGHKS, YYEKEE (reference sequence). V gave up 4 bases and J gave up 3 bases; unmatched junction bases: 5. The CDR3 extends over 14 amino acids. CDR3 protein: CASSAGQGDYGYTF. The CDR3 DNA follows: TGTGCCAGCAGCGCTGGACAGGGAGACTATGGCTACACCTTC.

This clonotype was seen ten or more times. The chain is built from TRBV5-4 and TRBJ2-1; D may be TRBD2 (6 bases). V was trimmed by 4 bases and J by 0 bases, leaving 14 bases between them. The CDR3 consists of 16 residues. CDR1 and CDR2 (germline): SGHNT, YYREEE (reference sequence). The CDR3 DNA sequence: TGTGCCAGCAGCCCTAGGGACTTTAGCTCCTACAATGAGCAGTTCTTC. It specifies CASSPRDFSSYNEQFF.

The sample holds a few counts of this clonotype. The rearrangement links TRBV20-1 to TRBJ1-2; D possibly corresponds to TRBD1 (5 bases). This CDR3 region has 15 residues. The V and J ends lost 0 bases and 7 bases respectively, with 18 bases between them. Germline-derived CDR1 and CDR2 are DFQATT and SNEGSKA (reference sequence). CDR3 nucleotide sequence: TGCAGTGCTAGAGATCAGGCAGGCCCAAGGGGTGGCTACACCTTC. Translation: CSARDQAGPRGGYTF.

This clonotype was counted at least ten times. The chain employs TRBV2 and TRBJ2-7, with 8 positions matching TRBD2. Germline CDR1 SNHLY, CDR2 FYNNEI. The V and J ends lost 7 bases and 0 bases, in that order; junction bases with no gene match: 11. This CDR3 comprises 16 residues. The CDR3 nucleotides are TGTGCCAGCAAACGGGGGGGATCGGGGTACTCCTACGAGCAGTACTTC. As protein: CASKRGGSGYSYEQYF.

The V gene is TRBV4-1, the J gene TRBJ2-3, with D possibly TRBD1 on 6 matching bases. V was trimmed by 5 bases and J by 6 bases, leaving 15 bases between them. The CDR3 extends over 14 amino acids. Germline CDR1 and CDR2: MGHRA and YSYEKL. The CDR3 DNA reads as TGCGCCAGCAGCTTCCGACAGGTCCACGATACGCAGTATTTT. This gives the protein CASSFRQVHDTQYF.